The 5 T cell receptor beta chains given below trace back to one sample, sequenced in a study of identical twins. In TCRdb, the 5' RACE reads were re-called with MiXCR into one record per CDR3 protein. This sample has fewer than 450,000 distinct CDR3 sequences, with approximately 8.7% found just once. Sequencing was done on a sample of naive T cells sorted from blood. The receptors here all came from a woman aged 45 to 65 in good health.

This clonotype was found many times. The rearrangement uses TRBV12-3 or TRBV12-4 and TRBJ2-7, with D possibly being TRBD1 or TRBD2 (5 bases each). V was pared by 2 bases and J by 5 bases, with 16 bases between. This CDR3 contains 15 residues. The CDR3 nucleotides read TGTGCCAGCAGTTTATGGGGCAGGGAGTTCCACGAGCAGTACTTC. It yields the protein CASSLWGREFHEQYF.

This clonotype was observed many times. This chain links TRBV5-1 with TRBJ1-1; 8 nucleotides match TRBD1. Germline V gene lookup returns CDR1 SGHRS and CDR2 YFSETQ. V trimming: 3 bases; J trimming: 1 base; junction bases outside the gene matches: 5. The length of the CDR3 is 15 residues. CDR3 residues: CASSYYRGKNTEAFF. CDR3 DNA sequence: TGCGCCAGCAGCTACTACAGGGGGAAGAACACTGAAGCTTTCTTT.

This clonotype was counted many times. The chain uses TRBV9 and TRBJ2-2; D might be TRBD2 (6 bases). V dropped 0 bases and J dropped 4 bases, with 7 bases sitting between them. Germline V gene sequence: CDR1 SGDLS, CDR2 YYNGEE. The CDR3 totals 14 residues. The CDR3 loop reads CASSVAGSTGELFF. CDR3 coding DNA: TGTGCCAGCAGCGTAGCCGGGAGCACCGGGGAGCTGTTTTTT.

This clonotype appeared a few times. V and J are TRBV5-1 and TRBJ2-5, with 15 bases matching TRBD2. The J segment lost 5 bases and the V segment lost 1 base, leaving 6 bases of the junction unmatched. CDR3 size: 17 residues. Germline V lookup: CDR1 SGHRS, CDR2 YFSETQ. This chain's CDR3 is CASSLRAGLAGGETQYF. The CDR3 nucleotides read TGCGCCAGCAGCTTGAGAGCCGGACTAGCGGGAGGGGAGACCCAGTACTTC.

The genes are TRBV6-6 and TRBJ2-1, with D possibly matching TRBD2 (6 bases). With 5 bases removed from V and 6 bases from J, the gap between germline ends came to 17 bases. Germline lookup yields CDR1 MNHNY and CDR2 SVGAGI (reference sequence). The CDR3 length is 15 residues. The CDR3 nucleotides are TGTGCCAGCAGTCCCGCGGGATCTCGCGTCAATGAGCAGTTCTTC. Protein: CASSPAGSRVNEQFF.